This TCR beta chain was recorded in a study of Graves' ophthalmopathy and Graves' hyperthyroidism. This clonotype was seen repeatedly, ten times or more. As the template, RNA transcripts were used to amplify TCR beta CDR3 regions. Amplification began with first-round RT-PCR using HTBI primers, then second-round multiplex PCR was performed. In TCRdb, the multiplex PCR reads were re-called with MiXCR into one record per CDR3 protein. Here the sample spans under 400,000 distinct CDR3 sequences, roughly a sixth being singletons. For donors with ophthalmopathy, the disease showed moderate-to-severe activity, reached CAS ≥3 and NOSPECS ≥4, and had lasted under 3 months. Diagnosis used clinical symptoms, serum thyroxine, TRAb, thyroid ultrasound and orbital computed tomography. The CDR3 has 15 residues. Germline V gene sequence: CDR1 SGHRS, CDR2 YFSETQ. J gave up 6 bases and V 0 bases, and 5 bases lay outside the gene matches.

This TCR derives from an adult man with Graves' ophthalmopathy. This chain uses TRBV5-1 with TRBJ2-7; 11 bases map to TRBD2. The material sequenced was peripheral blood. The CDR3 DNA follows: TGCGCCAGCAGCTTGGCTAGCGGGGGGTCGGCCGAGCAGTACTTC. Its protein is CASSLASGGSAEQYF.